Shown below are 29 T cell receptor beta chains from a single sample sequenced in a study of OX40 agonist ivuxolimab in advanced cancers. TCRdb's copy holds only in-frame clones and misses some; the assay was immunoSEQ multiplex PCR. The sample consists of 50,000 to 55,000 clones, around 87% of them appearing once. Source: CD4+ or CD8+ T cells sorted from blood, taken in a trial of the OX40 agonist ivuxolimab. These receptors were collected from an adult with an advanced solid tumor such as melanoma, head and neck, liver or kidney cancer.

The rearrangement links TRBV7-9 to TRBJ2-7; 11 nucleotides line up with TRBD1. Trimming cost V 5 bases and J 4 bases; bases outside gene matches: 7. This CDR3 is built from 15 residues. Germline V CDR1 and CDR2: SEHNR, FQNEAQ (reference sequence). The CDR3 sequence: CASSPWTGGKYEQYF. CDR3 in DNA: TGTGCCAGCAGCCCCTGGACAGGGGGCAAATACGAGCAGTACTTC.

The rearrangement joins TRBV28 to TRBJ1-1, with a weak D call TRBD1 (6 bases). The CDR3 totals 16 residues. From germline, CDR1 is MDHEN and CDR2 SYDVKM. Trimming removed 2 bases from V and 7 bases from J, with 20 bases in between. The CDR3 loop is CASSLGGALGVSEAFF. CDR3 sequence (DNA): TGTGCCAGCAGTTTAGGGGGGGCTCTGGGCGTGAGTGAAGCTTTCTTT. Looking up the rest from reference TRBV28 and TRBJ1-1 gives the full variable domain: DVKVTQSSRYLVKRTGEKVFLECVQDMDHENMFWYRQDPGLGLRLIYFSYDVKMKEKGDIPEGYSVSREKKERFSLILESASTNQTSMYLCASSLGGALGVSEAFFGQGTRLTVV.

This rearrangement joins TRBV2 to TRBJ2-3; D is perhaps TRBD2 (6 bases). Trimming removed 8 bases at V and 0 bases at J, with 12 bases between. The V gene's germline CDR1 is SNHLY and CDR2 FYNNEI. The CDR3 is made up of 14 amino acids. The CDR3: CASRAGLSTDTQYF. In DNA form, the CDR3 reads TGTGCCAGCCGCGCGGGGTTAAGCACAGATACGCAGTATTTT.

The chain links TRBV19 to TRBJ1-2; D gene uncertain. From germline, CDR1 is LNHDA and CDR2 SQIVND (reference sequence). This CDR3 has 12 amino acids. Trimming took 3 bases from V and 5 from J, leaving 7 bases between them. The DNA for the CDR3 is TGTGCCAGTAGTATGGAGGGATATGGCTACACCTTC. It specifies CASSMEGYGYTF.

V gene TRBV2 combines with J gene TRBJ1-5; a possible D gene is TRBD1 (6 bases). V was trimmed by 0 bases and J by 7 bases, leaving 19 bases between them. Germline values: CDR1 SNHLY, CDR2 FYNNEI. The CDR3 loop spans 17 amino acids. CDR3 DNA sequence: TGTGCCAGCAGTGAAGCGCTTTACGCAGGGGATAGCCAGCCCCAGCATTTT. Protein sequence: CASSEALYAGDSQPQHF.

The gene calls are TRBV11-2 and TRBJ2-2, with TRBD1 matching 8 bases. V lost 5 bases to trimming and J lost 6 bases; unmatched junction nucleotides: 2. The CDR3 spans 13 residues. CDR1 is SGHAT, CDR2 FQNNGV, per germline. CDR3: CASSLQGAGELFF. The DNA for the CDR3 is TGTGCCAGCAGCCTACAGGGGGCCGGGGAGCTGTTTTTT.

V usage is TRBV7-9 and J usage is TRBJ2-3, with a possible D match to TRBD2 (6 bases). Germline V gives CDR1 SEHNR, CDR2 FQNEAQ (reference sequence). CDR3 length equals 16 residues. Trimming removed 4 bases from V and 4 bases from J, with 18 bases in between. As DNA, the CDR3 is TGTGCCAGCAGCTGGGTGGCGGGAATGGGCCCAGATACGCAGTATTTT. Encoded protein: CASSWVAGMGPDTQYF.

J is TRBJ1-1 and V is TRBV7-9, with 7 bases aligning to TRBD1. Looked up from germline, CDR1 is SEHNR and CDR2 is FQNEAQ (reference sequence). The trim removed 5 bases at V and 7 bases at J, leaving 16 bases unmatched. There are 16 residues in the CDR3. Written as DNA, the CDR3 is TGTGCCAGCAGCCGGGACAGAACACCAATCCGGGGTGAAGCTTTCTTT. It yields the protein CASSRDRTPIRGEAFF.

V and J are TRBV7-2 and TRBJ1-3; D might be TRBD1 (5 bases). Germline CDR1 and CDR2: SGHTA and FQGNSA. Trimming removed 5 bases from V and 0 bases from J, with 11 bases in between. This CDR3 spans 15 amino acids. CDR3 region: CASSRQKTSGNTIYF. The CDR3 DNA is TGTGCCAGCAGCCGACAGAAGACCTCTGGAAACACCATATATTTT. Full variable domain (missing parts from reference TRBV7-2 and TRBJ1-3): GAGVSQSPSNKVTEKGKDVELRCDPISGHTALYWYRQSLGQGLEFLIYFQGNSAPDKSGLPSDRFSAERTGGSVSTLTIQRTQQEDSAVYLCASSRQKTSGNTIYFGEGSWLTVV.

In this sample, this clone turned up a few times. Here the CDR3 reads CASSPSGASYNEQFF. DNA for the CDR3: TGTGCCAGCAGCCCTAGCGGGGCCTCCTACAATGAGCAGTTCTTC. This chain joins TRBV5-4 and TRBJ2-1; 9 bases fit TRBD2. The CDR3 is made up of 15 amino acids. Germline assignment: CDR1 SGHNT and CDR2 YYREEE (reference sequence). V lost 4 bases and J lost 0; bases outside the gene matches: 2.

This chain connects TRBV10-1 to TRBJ2-3, with TRBD2 matching 13 bases. Germline assignment: CDR1 WNHNN and CDR2 SYGVQD (reference sequence). The CDR3 extends over 15 amino acids. After removal of 2 bases from V and 5 bases from J, the junction contained 1 base not matched to a gene. The CDR3 nucleotides read TGCGCCAGCAGTGAGAGGACTAGCGGGAGAGATACGCAGTATTTT. Amino acid sequence: CASSERTSGRDTQYF.

The gene calls are TRBV5-1 and TRBJ1-2, with D possibly matching TRBD1 (5 bases). Looked up from germline, CDR1 is SGHRS and CDR2 is YFSETQ. V lost 4 bases to trimming and J lost 2 bases, with 12 bases between them. This CDR3 comprises 14 residues. The CDR3 nucleotides are TGCGCCAGCAGCCCTGGGACGCCCAACTATGGCTACACCTTC. This codes for CASSPGTPNYGYTF.

J is TRBJ2-1 and V is TRBV1. TRBV1 has pseudogene status. This CDR3 is built from 17 residues. The CDR3, as DNA: TGCACCAGCAGCCAATTACATTGGGGGAGCTCCTACAATGAGCAGTTCTTC. The encoded protein is CTSSQLHWGSSYNEQFF.

The J gene is TRBJ1-1, the V gene TRBV7-9, with D unresolved. This CDR3 spans 11 amino acids. Trimming removed 6 bases from V and 5 bases from J, with 7 bases in between. Germline V gives CDR1 SEHNR, CDR2 FQNEAQ (reference sequence). CDR3 sequence reads: CASRTGTEAFF. In DNA form, the CDR3 reads TGTGCCAGCAGGACCGGAACTGAAGCTTTCTTT.

The rearrangement joins TRBV4-2 to TRBJ2-1; D is unclear. This CDR3 is built from 15 residues. Germline assignment: CDR1 LGHNA and CDR2 YNFKEQ. V dropped 0 bases and J dropped 3 bases, with 9 bases sitting between them. DNA for the CDR3: TGTGCCAGCAGCCAAGAGGACGGCTACTACAATGAGCAGTTCTTC. Translation gives CASSQEDGYYNEQFF.

The V gene is TRBV29-1, the J gene TRBJ2-1; 10 bases are a match to TRBD1. J lost 8 bases, V lost 6 bases, and 7 bases had no gene match. CDR1 SQVTM and CDR2 ANQGSEA come from the germline V gene. The CDR3 contains 13 residues. CDR3 protein: CSVYRDRGDEQFF. The CDR3 nucleotides read TGCAGCGTGTACCGGGACAGGGGTGATGAGCAGTTCTTC.

This chain links TRBV29-1 with TRBJ2-3; 14 bases match TRBD2. The germline gives CDR1 SQVTM, CDR2 ANQGSEA. The junction had 9 bases not matched to a gene; V was cut back by 1 base and J by 6 bases. The CDR3 is 17 amino acids. DNA for the CDR3: TGCAGCGTTGAAGGATGGACTAGCGGGGGGCGGAGGGATACGCAGTATTTT. It codes for CSVEGWTSGGRRDTQYF.

In this sample, this clone turned up once. The CDR3 loop is CASSITSAADTQYF. As DNA, the CDR3 is TGTGCCAGTAGTATAACGAGCGCCGCAGATACGCAGTATTTT. V gene TRBV19 combines with J gene TRBJ2-3; D not certain. This CDR3 is built from 14 residues. Trimming stripped 2 bases from V and 4 bases from J, with 10 bases between. Germline lookup yields CDR1 LNHDA and CDR2 SQIVND (reference sequence).

This chain uses TRBV7-8 with TRBJ1-2; 7 nucleotides match TRBD1. CDR3 length: 15 amino acids. The V gene end was trimmed by 5 bases and the J gene end by 1 base; junction bases not matched to a gene: 7. Per the germline V gene, CDR1 is SGHVS and CDR2 is FQNEAQ. The CDR3 loop is CASSRRQGDNYGYTF. CDR3 sequence (DNA): TGTGCCAGCAGCAGAAGACAGGGAGATAACTATGGCTACACCTTC.

This chain connects TRBV6-5 to TRBJ1-4; D ambiguous. V was cut by 2 bases and J by 8 bases, with 15 bases left in between. Germline V gene sequence: CDR1 MNHEY, CDR2 SVGAGI. CDR3 size: 15 residues. The DNA for the CDR3 is TGTGCCAGCAGTTACACTGTATCAGCAAACGAAAAACTGTTTTTT. It codes for CASSYTVSANEKLFF.

The chain carries TRBV15 and TRBJ2-3; D may be TRBD1 (5 bases). From germline, CDR1 is LNHNV and CDR2 YYDKDF (reference sequence). CDR3 length: 17 residues. With 0 bases removed from V and 0 bases from J, the gap between germline ends came to 13 bases. The CDR3 region has the DNA TGTGCCACCAGCAGAGATCCCACAGGTAGTAGCACAGATACGCAGTATTTT. The encoded protein is CATSRDPTGSSTDTQYF. Variable domain in full (rest from reference TRBV15 and TRBJ2-3): DAMVIQNPRYQVTQFGKPVTLSCSQTLNHNVMYWYQQKSSQAPKLLFHYYDKDFNNEADTPDNFQSRRPNTSFCFLDIRSPGLGDTAMYLCATSRDPTGSSTDTQYFGPGTRLTVL.

This clone was seen only once. The chain has TRBV4-2 and TRBJ1-1; 8 bases are a match to TRBD1. Trimming removed 3 bases from V and 5 bases from J; junction bases left unmatched: 11. The CDR3 runs 16 residues. CDR1 is LGHNA, CDR2 YNFKEQ, per germline. In DNA form, the CDR3 reads TGTGCCAGCAGCCATTCGAACAGGGGGGTGGAGACTGAAGCTTTCTTT. Translating gives CASSHSNRGVETEAFF.

The rearrangement joins TRBV5-1 to TRBJ1-5, with 10 bases lining up with TRBD1. The length of the CDR3 is 16 residues. V shed 0 bases, J shed 2 bases, and the junction held 2 bases outside the gene matches. Per germline, CDR1 SGHRS and CDR2 YFSETQ. DNA of the CDR3: TGCGCCAGCAGCTTGGATGGGACAGGGGGCAATCAGCCCCAGCATTTT. Protein product: CASSLDGTGGNQPQHF.

V usage is TRBV7-6 and J usage is TRBJ2-5; 9 nucleotides line up with TRBD2. This CDR3 comprises 16 residues. Germline CDR1 SGHVS, CDR2 FNYEAQ. The ends lost 1 base at V and 2 bases at J; junction bases unmatched: 5. DNA of the CDR3: TGTGCCAGCAGCTTAGTCGCGGGAGGGCCGCAAGAGACCCAGTACTTC. This gives the protein CASSLVAGGPQETQYF. The entire variable domain, with the rest obtained from reference TRBV7-6 and TRBJ2-5, is as follows: GAGVSQSPRYKVTKRGQDVALRCDPISGHVSLYWYRQALGQGPEFLTYFNYEAQQDKSGLPNDRFSAERPEGSISTLTIQRTEQRDSAMYRCASSLVAGGPQETQYFGPGTRLLVL.

This chain links TRBV7-9 with TRBJ1-1; TRBD1 matches at 7 bases. The CDR3 extends over 15 amino acids. The J segment lost 1 base and the V segment lost 0 bases, leaving 2 bases of the junction unmatched. The V gene's germline CDR1 is SEHNR and CDR2 FQNEAQ (reference sequence). The CDR3: CASSLASGGNTEAFF. The CDR3 DNA reads as TGTGCCAGCAGCTTAGCCTCAGGGGGGAACACTGAAGCTTTCTTT. Complete variable domain (other parts from reference TRBV7-9 and TRBJ1-1): DTGVSQNPRHKITKRGQNVTFRCDPISEHNRLYWYRQTLGQGPEFLTYFQNEAQLEKSRLLSDRFSAERPKGSFSTLEIQRTEQGDSAMYLCASSLASGGNTEAFFGQGTRLTVV.

The genes are TRBV11-2 and TRBJ2-7; the match to TRBD1 covers 11 bases. The CDR3 covers 15 residues. V lost 4 bases and J lost 7; bases outside the gene matches: 9. From germline, CDR1 is SGHAT and CDR2 FQNNGV. CDR3 residues: CASSSPRDRGYEQYF. The CDR3 region has the DNA TGTGCCAGCAGCTCCCCCCGGGACAGGGGGTATGAGCAGTACTTC.

The gene calls are TRBV10-2 and TRBJ1-5; D is unclear. Germline-derived CDR1 and CDR2 are WSHSY and SAAADI. Deletions cut 6 bases from V and 0 bases from J, with 9 bases between. This CDR3 spans 14 amino acids. CDR3 bases: TGCGCCAGCAGGGACGGAGATAGCAATCAGCCCCAGCATTTT. Translating gives CASRDGDSNQPQHF.

CDR3 in DNA: TGTGCCAGTAGTACGACTAGCACAGATACGCAGTATTTT. This sequence encodes CASSTTSTDTQYF. V and J are TRBV19 and TRBJ2-3, with unresolved D. Trimming left V 4 bases short and J 0 bases short, with 5 bases between. The CDR3 consists of 13 residues. Germline CDR1 and CDR2: LNHDA and SQIVND (reference sequence).

The chain couples TRBV28 to TRBJ2-1; D gene unclear. The V end lost 2 bases, the J end lost 4 bases, and 12 bases lay between the germline ends. Per germline, CDR1 MDHEN and CDR2 SYDVKM. This CDR3 has 15 residues. This chain's CDR3 is CASSLHSNTYNEQFF. Written as DNA, the CDR3 is TGTGCCAGCAGTTTACACAGCAATACTTACAATGAGCAGTTCTTC.